Each of the 6 T cell receptor beta chains below was sequenced from the same sample in a study of CD8+ T cells in alopecia areata. Isolated RNA was reverse transcribed into cDNA used as the sequencing template. Clones were read by immunoSEQ multiplex PCR, and TCRdb kept only the in-frame ones, dropping some. The sample contains 150,000 or so clones, just over 65% of which appear only once. The sequencing here drew on CD8+ T cells sorted from blood, taken at week 0. The source of these receptors is a human donor with alopecia areata.

The chain is built from TRBV4-1 and TRBJ2-5; 10 positions match TRBD2. Trimming at V came to 1 base and at J to 2 bases, leaving 4 bases not matched to a gene. Germline-derived CDR1 and CDR2 are MGHRA and YSYEKL. This CDR3 has 16 residues. CDR3 amino acids: CASSQGAGGRQETQYF. In DNA form, the CDR3 reads TGCGCCAGCAGCCAAGGAGCGGGGGGGAGGCAAGAGACCCAGTACTTC.

The chain links TRBV2 to TRBJ2-3, with 7 nucleotides matching TRBD1. Germline trimming cut 10 bases from V and 5 bases from J; bases unmatched to any gene: 12. The CDR3 runs to 14 residues. Germline V gene sequence: CDR1 SNHLY, CDR2 FYNNEI. This CDR3 reads CATQQGGRGDTQYF. CDR3 in DNA: TGTGCCACCCAGCAAGGGGGCCGAGGAGATACGCAGTATTTT.

The chain links TRBV27 to TRBJ2-7, with D tentatively TRBD2 (6 bases). With 7 bases removed from V and 7 bases from J, the gap between germline ends came to 11 bases. The CDR3 runs 11 residues. The germline gives CDR1 MNHEY, CDR2 SMNVEV (reference sequence). DNA of the CDR3: TGTGCCAGCACTACCGGGGGAGAGCAGTACTTC. Its protein is CASTTGGEQYF.

J is TRBJ1-2 and V is TRBV20-1; D remains ambiguous. Trimming left V 3 bases short and J 7 bases short, with 9 bases between. The germline V gene encodes CDR1 DFQATT and CDR2 SNEGSKA (reference sequence). The length of the CDR3 is 11 residues. The CDR3 DNA follows: TGCAGTGCTAGTGAGGTGCTTGGCTACACCTTC. Translated, it gives CSASEVLGYTF.

A remark on this clone: Without the conserved terminal phenylalanine or tryptophan, this CDR3 likely stems from a read error. The limits of the CDR3 on the DNA are not certain, so only TCRdb's listed CDR3 is given. The rearrangement uses TRBV5-6 and TRBJ2-7; the table names TRBD1, a call not compared with the DNA. CDR1 and CDR2 from the germline V gene are SGHDT and YYEEEE. Both ends counted, the CDR3 spans 12 residues. This chain's CDR3 is CASSLGGAGVDL.

The gene calls are TRBV27 and TRBJ2-1, with D possibly being TRBD1 or TRBD2 (6 bases each). The CDR3 is made up of 19 amino acids. V dropped 1 base and J dropped 2 bases, with 21 bases sitting between them. CDR1 is MNHEY and CDR2 is SMNVEV in the germline V gene (reference sequence). The CDR3 DNA reads TGTGCCAGCAGTTTATATCCGGGGGCACTTCAGAGAACCTACAATGAGCAGTTCTTC. This gives the protein CASSLYPGALQRTYNEQFF.